This is a list of T cell receptor beta chains from one sample in a study of regulatory T cells in long-lasting Graves disease. TCRdb passed the multiplex PCR reads through MiXCR, listing each CDR3 protein once. Of about 660,000 distinct CDR3 sequences in the sample, around 30% were seen once. The sample consisted of peripheral blood mononuclear cells (PBMCs), taken when the disease was refractory, from a patient treated with antithyroid drugs. These receptors were collected from a female donor with Graves disease. Each CDR3 is given with its conserved first and last residue. D genes are given only for firm matches. Clone size, where shown, is once, few, many, or a class for clones that have expanded.

D gene	V gene	J gene	clone size	CDR3 protein	CDR3 DNA
TRBD1	TRBV6-1	TRBJ1-6	-	CASRQTTTGVVNSPLHF	TGTGCCAGCAGGCAGACGACGACAGGGGTAGTCAATTCACCCCTCCACTTT
-	TRBV6-1	TRBJ2-2	many	CASDLHPRTANTGELFF	TGTGCCAGCGACCTCCATCCCCGGACCGCTAACACCGGGGAGCTGTTTTTT
TRBD2	TRBV27	TRBJ2-2	once	CASSLLAGGPGGELFF	TGTGCCAGCAGCTTATTGGCGGGAGGGCCTGGCGGGGAGCTGTTTTTT
-	TRBV5-6	TRBJ1-4	-	CASSLYWGSTNEKLFF	TGTGCCAGCAGCTTATACTGGGGGTCGACTAATGAAAAACTGTTTTTT
-	TRBV7-2	TRBJ1-5	-	CASSLVSTSDDQPQHF	TGTGCCAGCAGCTTAGTCAGTACCAGTGACGATCAGCCCCAGCATTTT
TRBD1	TRBV7-9	TRBJ1-6	-	CASSTPPGQGNSPLHF	TGTGCCAGCAGCACACCCCCGGGACAGGGAAATTCACCCCTCCACTTT
TRBD1	TRBV10-3	TRBJ1-1	few	CAITKTGEDTEAFF	TGTGCCATCACCAAGACAGGGGAGGATACTGAAGCTTTCTTT
-	TRBV27	TRBJ1-2	few	CASSLGPGPRQGYTF	TGTGCCAGCAGTTTGGGACCAGGGCCAAGACAAGGCTACACCTTC
-	TRBV7-9	TRBJ1-2	-	CASRDGGRSGYTF	TGTGCCAGCAGAGATGGAGGGAGGTCAGGCTACACCTTC
-	TRBV15	TRBJ1-2	-	CATSSADRSSGYTF	TGTGCCACCAGCAGTGCCGACCGCTCCAGTGGCTACACCTTC
-	TRBV20-1	TRBJ2-5	few	CSARVGEETQYF	TGCAGTGCTAGAGTGGGCGAAGAGACCCAGTACTTC
-	TRBV11-2	TRBJ1-6	few	CASSWGQGTNSPLHF	TGTGCCAGCAGCTGGGGGCAGGGAACTAATTCACCCCTCCACTTT
-	TRBV11-2	TRBJ2-7	-	CASSPYAGSSYEQYF	TGTGCCAGCAGTCCTTACGCGGGGAGCTCCTACGAGCAGTACTTC
-	TRBV4-2	TRBJ1-5	few	CAGSQDERNQPQHF	TGTGCCGGCAGCCAAGATGAACGAAATCAGCCCCAGCATTTT
TRBD1	TRBV6-1	TRBJ2-1	-	CATRQGLSYNEQFF	TGTGCCACACGACAGGGGTTGTCCTACAATGAGCAGTTCTTC
-	TRBV5-1	TRBJ1-1	few	CASSLVKLTGLNTEAFF	TGCGCCAGCAGCTTGGTGAAATTGACGGGCCTTAACACTGAAGCTTTCTTT
-	TRBV11-2	TRBJ1-1	few	CASSLAGGSVTEAFF	TGTGCCAGCAGCTTAGCGGGAGGATCAGTCACTGAAGCTTTCTTT
TRBD1	TRBV28	TRBJ1-2	many	CASSLQGEGYTF	TGTGCCAGCAGTCTCCAGGGGGAAGGCTACACCTTC
-	TRBV6-1	TRBJ1-5	few	CASSEGITDNQPQHF	TGTGCCAGCAGTGAAGGAATCACAGACAATCAGCCCCAGCATTTT
-	TRBV24-1	TRBJ2-2	-	CATRGGSGDRELFF	TGTGCCACCAGGGGCGGGTCGGGGGACCGGGAGCTGTTTTTT